This T cell receptor (beta chain) came from a study of Graves' ophthalmopathy and Graves' hyperthyroidism. The TCR beta CDR3 regions underwent amplification from RNA transcripts. An initial RT-PCR round employing HTBI primers preceded a second-round multiplex PCR. TCRdb ran MiXCR on the multiplex PCR reads and lists one entry per CDR3 protein. The table records more than 550,000 distinct CDR3 sequences, about 38% of them present only once. Concerning this clonotype: The missing conserved phenylalanine or tryptophan at the end of this CDR3 makes a read error likely. The limits of the CDR3 on the DNA are not certain, so only TCRdb's listed CDR3 is given.

Ophthalmopathy was moderately-to-severely active, CAS at least 3, NOSPECS at least 4, lasting under 3 months. Sequenced sample: peripheral blood. This TCR derives from an adult man with Graves' ophthalmopathy.

CDR3 residues: CASSPTSA. V gene TRBV7-3 combines with J gene TRBJ2-6; TRBD2 is the table's D call and was not checked against the DNA. The CDR3 totals 8 residues, both ends included. Germline lookup yields CDR1 SGHTA and CDR2 FQGTGA.